These 26 T cell receptor beta chains were sequenced from one sample in a study of T cell changes during pregnancy in multiple sclerosis. The data were produced by immunoSEQ multiplex PCR, yet TCRdb's version contains in-frame clones alone and is incomplete. The data show 75,000 to 95,000 clones, roughly 90% seen once. The specimen comprised peripheral blood, sampled in the first trimester of pregnancy. The receptor set was obtained from a female donor with multiple sclerosis, enrolled in a pregnancy study.

The gene calls are TRBV6-5 and TRBJ2-7; 7 bases agree with TRBD1. Germline values: CDR1 MNHEY, CDR2 SVGAGI. The CDR3 is 14 residues long. J lost 0 bases, V lost 7 bases, and 6 bases had no gene match. CDR3 DNA sequence: TGTGCCAGCAAAAAGGGGGCATCCTCCTACGAGCAGTACTTC. Protein product: CASKKGASSYEQYF.

This chain joins TRBV5-4 and TRBJ2-7; TRBD2 matches 10 bases. CDR1 and CDR2 (germline): SGHNT, YYREEE (reference sequence). Trimming removed 1 base from V and 6 bases from J; junction bases left unmatched: 4. This CDR3 is 14 amino acids long. The DNA of the CDR3 is TGTGCCAGCAGCTTGATAGCGGGAGGAGGCGAGCAGTACTTC. Amino acids: CASSLIAGGGEQYF.

CDR3 loop: CASSLSLAPDTQYF. The CDR3 region has the DNA TGTGCCAGCAGTTTATCACTAGCCCCAGATACGCAGTATTTT. V and J are TRBV27 and TRBJ2-3; tentatively, D is TRBD2 (6 bases). The V gene's germline CDR1 is MNHEY and CDR2 SMNVEV (reference sequence). V lost 0 bases and J lost 4, with 8 bases in between. This CDR3 region has 14 residues.

In this sample, this clone turned up a few times. The V gene is TRBV2, the J gene TRBJ1-2; D not certain. Trimming pared 7 bases from V and 0 bases from J, leaving 12 bases between. This CDR3 region has 14 residues. Germline assignment: CDR1 SNHLY and CDR2 FYNNEI. The CDR3 reads CASNPDWTNYGYTF. CDR3 sequence (DNA): TGTGCCAGCAACCCCGACTGGACTAACTATGGCTACACCTTC.

This clone was recorded once. J is TRBJ1-1 and V is TRBV5-4; possibly TRBD1 for D (5 bases). V lost 1 base to trimming and J lost 7 bases, with 11 bases between them. Germline assignment: CDR1 SGHNT and CDR2 YYREEE (reference sequence). The CDR3 runs 13 residues. This chain's CDR3 is CASSLSWTFEAFF. The CDR3 coding sequence is TGTGCCAGCAGCTTGTCCTGGACATTTGAAGCTTTCTTT.

The chain has TRBV27 and TRBJ2-1; TRBD1 matches 9 bases. The CDR3 loop spans 14 amino acids. Unmatched junction bases numbered 4, after V lost 4 bases and J lost 6 bases. Germline V gives CDR1 MNHEY, CDR2 SMNVEV (reference sequence). The CDR3 DNA sequence: TGTGCCAGCAGTTCGGGACAGGGAAGCAATGAGCAGTTCTTC. It is translated as CASSSGQGSNEQFF.

Here the CDR3 reads CASSLEGWGTGQETQYF. For the CDR3, the DNA is TGCGCCAGCAGCTTGGAGGGTTGGGGGACAGGCCAAGAGACCCAGTACTTC. The chain employs TRBV5-1 and TRBJ2-5, with 8 bases matching TRBD1. CDR3 size: 17 residues. Losses at the gene ends were 0 bases for V and 1 base for J; bases not matched to a gene: 8. Per the germline V gene, CDR1 is SGHRS and CDR2 is YFSETQ. Using reference TRBV5-1 and TRBJ2-5 for the parts outside the CDR3, the full variable domain is KAGVTQTPRYLIKTRGQQVTLSCSPISGHRSVSWYQQTPGQGLQFLFEYFSETQRNKGNFPGRFSGRQFSNSRSEMNVSTLELGDSALYLCASSLEGWGTGQETQYFGPGTRLLVL.

The chain carries TRBV5-1 and TRBJ2-3, with no clear D. The germline V gene encodes CDR1 SGHRS and CDR2 YFSETQ. Trimming removed 4 bases at V and 4 bases at J, with 7 bases between. The CDR3 sequence is 12 residues long. The CDR3 DNA reads as TGCGCCAGCAGCCTCCCCGCAGATACGCAGTATTTT. Protein sequence: CASSLPADTQYF.

This rearrangement joins TRBV19 to TRBJ1-2; D possibly corresponds to TRBD1 (6 bases). Per germline, CDR1 LNHDA and CDR2 SQIVND (reference sequence). The CDR3 totals 17 residues. V was cut by 3 bases and J by 0 bases, with 17 bases left in between. DNA for the CDR3: TGTGCCAGTAGTATCTACCGGACAGTACCTTCTAACTATGGCTACACCTTC. Translating it yields CASSIYRTVPSNYGYTF.

The rearrangement links TRBV25-1 to TRBJ1-2; D ambiguous. The germline gives CDR1 MGHDK, CDR2 SYGVNS. This CDR3 has 12 amino acids. V lost 6 bases, J lost 6 bases, and 11 bases lay in between. Written as DNA, the CDR3 is TGTGCCAGCAGACATCAGTTTGATGGCTACACCTTC. It specifies CASRHQFDGYTF.

This clone was detected only once. In DNA form, the CDR3 reads TGTGCCAGCAGCGATAAGTCAGGGGGAGATCAAGAGACCCAGTACTTC. This encodes CASSDKSGGDQETQYF. The rearrangement uses TRBV2 and TRBJ2-5; 7 bases agree with TRBD1. This CDR3 is built from 16 residues. CDR1 SNHLY and CDR2 FYNNEI come from the germline V gene. Trimming took 6 bases from V and 2 from J; bases not matched to a gene: 12.

The rearrangement uses TRBV28 and TRBJ1-5; D ambiguous. The CDR3 length is 11 residues. V lost 7 bases and J lost 4, with 5 bases in between. CDR1 and CDR2 from the germline V gene are MDHEN and SYDVKM. The CDR3 DNA is TGTGCCAGCACCCATAATCAGCCCCAGCATTTT. Residues: CASTHNQPQHF.

The genes are TRBV21-1 and TRBJ2-1; the table's D call TRBD2 went unverified against the DNA. TRBV21-1 is marked as a pseudogene. The CDR3 is made up of 15 amino acids. The CDR3 DNA sequence: TGTGCCGTCACAAGGGCGGGAATGTTAGACGGTGAGCAGTTCTTC. As protein: CAVTRAGMLDGEQFF.

This chain joins TRBV15 and TRBJ2-2; TRBD1 matches 7 bases. The V and J ends lost 5 bases and 3 bases, in that order; junction bases with no gene match: 12. This CDR3 is 17 amino acids long. Per the germline V gene, CDR1 is LNHNV and CDR2 is YYDKDF (reference sequence). For the CDR3, the DNA is TGTGCCACCAGCCCCCAGGCCCGACAGGGTTACACCGGGGAGCTGTTTTTT. Amino acid sequence: CATSPQARQGYTGELFF.

The chain has TRBV5-1 and TRBJ1-1, with 7 bases matching TRBD1. V was clipped by 3 bases and J by 1 base; unmatched bases: 6. From germline, CDR1 is SGHRS and CDR2 YFSETQ. The CDR3 covers 15 residues. The CDR3 region is CASSSLPGGNTEAFF. The CDR3 nucleotides read TGCGCCAGCAGCTCCCTCCCAGGGGGGAACACTGAAGCTTTCTTT.

The chain employs TRBV7-2 and TRBJ2-7; D gene ambiguous. The CDR3 has 14 amino acids. Trimming shortened V by 5 bases and J by 4 bases, and 15 bases separated the two germline ends. The germline V gene has CDR1 SGHTA and CDR2 FQGNSA. In DNA form, the CDR3 reads TGTGCCAGCAGCCGAGGCGGTACGACTTACGAGCAGTACTTC. Translation: CASSRGGTTYEQYF.

This chain uses TRBV19 with TRBJ1-1, with D possibly matching TRBD1 (5 bases). Per the germline V gene, CDR1 is LNHDA and CDR2 is SQIVND (reference sequence). V was clipped by 4 bases and J by 4 bases, with 13 bases between them. CDR3 length: 14 residues. The CDR3 DNA follows: TGTGCCAGTAGTAGCCAGGGTAGGGGCACTGAAGCTTTCTTT. Encoded protein: CASSSQGRGTEAFF.

This chain's CDR3 is CAWSAVGGPDEQFF. The CDR3 DNA reads as TGTGCCTGGAGTGCTGTGGGAGGGCCGGATGAGCAGTTCTTC. The V call is TRBV30, the J call TRBJ2-1, with 7 bases identical to TRBD2. The CDR3 totals 14 residues. Germline V gene sequence: CDR1 GTSNPN, CDR2 SVGIG (reference sequence). After removal of 1 base from V and 8 bases from J, the junction contained 8 bases not matched to a gene.

The V call is TRBV19, the J call TRBJ1-4; D is ambiguous. The CDR3 consists of 15 residues. Trimming removed 7 bases from V and 1 base from J, with 13 bases in between. The germline V gene encodes CDR1 LNHDA and CDR2 SQIVND (reference sequence). The CDR3 is CASTPRTVTNEKLFF. CDR3 in DNA: TGTGCCAGTACCCCCCGGACTGTAACTAATGAAAAACTGTTTTTT.

The CDR3 coding sequence is TGTGCCAGCAGTGATGGGGGCCGGGAGACCCAGTACTTC. Translated, it gives CASSDGGRETQYF. The chain employs TRBV2 and TRBJ2-5; weak D call: TRBD1 (6 bases). The length of the CDR3 is 13 residues. Trimming stripped 3 bases from V and 5 bases from J, with 10 bases between. Germline lookup yields CDR1 SNHLY and CDR2 FYNNEI.

The chain links TRBV30 to TRBJ2-1; D uncertain. The CDR3 consists of 14 residues. V shed 3 bases and J shed 0 bases, with 9 bases lying between them. Germline V lookup: CDR1 GTSNPN, CDR2 SVGIG (reference sequence). Written as DNA, the CDR3 is TGTGCCTGGAGCTCTAACCCCTCCTACAATGAGCAGTTCTTC. Translated, it gives CAWSSNPSYNEQFF.

This rearrangement joins TRBV9 to TRBJ2-2; 8 bases are shared with TRBD2. Germline CDR1 reads SGDLS; CDR2 reads YYNGEE. The CDR3 extends over 16 amino acids. J lost 6 bases, V lost 3 bases, and 10 bases had no gene match. CDR3 sequence: CASSGTSGSQAGELFF. The DNA for the CDR3 is TGTGCCAGCAGCGGCACTAGCGGAAGCCAAGCCGGGGAGCTGTTTTTT. The whole variable domain, remainder taken from reference TRBV9 and TRBJ2-2, is DSGVTQTPKHLITATGQRVTLRCSPRSGDLSVYWYQQSLDQGLQFLIQYYNGEERAKGNILERFSAQQFPDLHSELNLSSLELGDSALYFCASSGTSGSQAGELFFGEGSRLTVL.

This chain links TRBV9 with TRBJ1-3; TRBD1 is a possible D gene (5 bases). V shed 4 bases and J shed 4 bases, with 21 bases lying between them. Germline V gene data show CDR1 as SGDLS and CDR2 as YYNGEE. The CDR3 loop spans 17 amino acids. The DNA for the CDR3 is TGTGCCAGCAGCACCCGATCGCGGGACCGTGGGGGAAACACCATATATTTT. As protein: CASSTRSRDRGGNTIYF.

The sample holds one count of this clone. The rearrangement links TRBV12-1 to TRBJ2-5; the DNA was not used to check the table's D call, TRBD2. TRBV12-1 is shown as a pseudogene. The CDR3 has 16 residues. As DNA, the CDR3 is TGTGCCAGCAGCTTGGATAAGCGGAAGGAGAGGGAGACCCAGTACTTC. This sequence encodes CASSLDKRKERETQYF.

The V and J genes are TRBV5-4 and TRBJ2-5; 9 bases are shared with TRBD1. Germline trimming cut 2 bases from V and 5 bases from J; bases unmatched to any gene: 4. Germline CDR1 and CDR2: SGHNT and YYREEE (reference sequence). The CDR3 has 14 amino acids. Here the CDR3 DNA reads TGTGCCAGCAGCTTACAGGGGGCCGGGGAGACCCAGTACTTC. It encodes CASSLQGAGETQYF.

The CDR3 loop is CSVRTGGSQETQYF. In DNA, the CDR3 is TGCAGCGTTCGGACAGGGGGGAGTCAAGAGACCCAGTACTTC. The chain has TRBV29-1 and TRBJ2-5, with 10 bases aligning to TRBD1. The CDR3 sequence is 14 residues long. Germline V gene sequence: CDR1 SQVTM, CDR2 ANQGSEA. J gave up 2 bases and V 5 bases, and 5 bases lay outside the gene matches.